This TCR beta chain derives from a study of vaccination and CD4 T cells after COVID-19. Study information: The control cultures got either a CEFX pool, an HIV-1 Nef pool, or no peptide at all. Study-wide results and limits: Spike mono-reactive status applied to 304 of 307 vaccine-specific clones in convalescent patients.

To note about this clonotype: Its antigen is not known.

Oncomine TCR Beta short-read sequencing was applied to DNA from cultured CD4+ T cells. TCRdb re-derived calls from the PCR reads in MiXCR, one entry per CDR3 protein. Of roughly 12,000 distinct CDR3 sequences in the sample, approximately 82% were seen once. Noted treatment: approximately 9-day PBMC culture with coronavirus spike peptide pools or control peptides (ViraFEST assay). This CDR3 is 14 amino acids long. Trimming removed 6 bases from V and 3 bases from J, with 15 bases in between. CDR1 and CDR2 (germline): MDHEN, SYDVKM. The sequenced sample was CD4+ T cells from blood, cultured in vitro. This receptor was taken from a human donor who had recovered from COVID-19. This rearrangement joins TRBV28 to TRBJ2-7, with D possibly being TRBD1 or TRBD2 (5 bases each). In nucleotides, the CDR3 is TGTGCCAGCAGACCGACGGGACCCAACTACGAGCAGTACTTC. The encoded protein is CASRPTGPNYEQYF.